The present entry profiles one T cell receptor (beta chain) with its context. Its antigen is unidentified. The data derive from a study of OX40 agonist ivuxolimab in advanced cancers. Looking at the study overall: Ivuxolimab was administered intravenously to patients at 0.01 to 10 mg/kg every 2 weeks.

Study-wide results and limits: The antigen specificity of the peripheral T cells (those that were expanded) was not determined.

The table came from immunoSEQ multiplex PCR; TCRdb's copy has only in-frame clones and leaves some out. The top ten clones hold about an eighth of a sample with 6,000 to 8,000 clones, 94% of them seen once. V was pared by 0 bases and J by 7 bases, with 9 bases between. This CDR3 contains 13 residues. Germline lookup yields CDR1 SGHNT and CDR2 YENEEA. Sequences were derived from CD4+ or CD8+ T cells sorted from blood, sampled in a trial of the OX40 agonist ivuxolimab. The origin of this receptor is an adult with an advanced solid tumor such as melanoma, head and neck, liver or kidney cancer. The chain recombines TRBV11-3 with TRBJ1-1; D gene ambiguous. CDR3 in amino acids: CASSLDARGEAFF. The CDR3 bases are TGTGCCAGCAGCTTAGACGCCCGGGGTGAAGCTTTCTTT. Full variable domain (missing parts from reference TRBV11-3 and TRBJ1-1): EAGVVQSPRYKIIEKKQPVAFWCNPISGHNTLYWYLQNLGQGPELLIRYENEEAVDDSQLPKDRFSAERLKGVDSTLKIQPAELGDSAVYLCASSLDARGEAFFGQGTRLTVV.